Listed below are T cell receptor beta chains from one sample, sequenced in a study of T cell responses to AZD1222 COVID-19 vaccine. TCRdb's copy holds only in-frame clones and misses some; the assay was immunoSEQ multiplex PCR. The table shows about 86,000 clones, with around 90% occurring only once. The material sequenced was peripheral blood, taken 28 days after the second AZD1222 dose. All receptors come from an adult who received the AZD1222 COVID-19 vaccine. Both conserved end residues are part of each CDR3. The order of the fields is CDR3 protein, CDR3 DNA, J gene, D gene, V gene, clone size. D genes are given only for firm matches. Clone size appears in some rows only: once, few, many, or a class for an expanded clone.

CDR3aa: CASSERQGSGSPLHF
CDR3nt: TGTGCCAGCAGCGAGCGACAGGGATCTGGTTCACCCCTCCACTTT
j_gene: TRBJ1-6
d_gene: -
v_gene: TRBV21-1
abundance: -

CDR3aa: CAWSRTASYEQYF
CDR3nt: TGTGCCTGGAGTCGGACAGCTTCCTACGAGCAGTACTTC
j_gene: TRBJ2-7
d_gene: -
v_gene: TRBV30
abundance: -

CDR3aa: CSASFGLNTEAFF
CDR3nt: TGCAGTGCTAGTTTCGGCTTGAACACTGAAGCTTTCTTT
j_gene: TRBJ1-1
d_gene: -
v_gene: TRBV20-1
abundance: once

CDR3aa: CASSLAVFTRAHQPQHF
CDR3nt: TGTGCCAGCAGCTTGGCCGTCTTCACCCGAGCCCATCAGCCCCAGCATTTT
j_gene: TRBJ1-5
d_gene: -
v_gene: TRBV5-8
abundance: -

CDR3aa: CASSSAQTGGYYGYTF
CDR3nt: TGTGCCAGTAGTAGCGCACAGACAGGGGGCTACTATGGCTACACCTTC
j_gene: TRBJ1-2
d_gene: TRBD1
v_gene: TRBV19
abundance: -

CDR3aa: CASSAGLVTEAFF
CDR3nt: TGTGCCAGCAGCGCAGGGTTGGTCACTGAAGCTTTCTTT
j_gene: TRBJ1-1
d_gene: -
v_gene: TRBV7-3
abundance: -

CDR3aa: CASSKVRRGGSYNEQFF
CDR3nt: TGTGCCAGCAGCAAGGTACGTCGGGGGGGCTCCTACAATGAGCAGTTCTTC
j_gene: TRBJ2-1
d_gene: -
v_gene: TRBV21-1
abundance: -

CDR3aa: CASSYSKRTYGYTF
CDR3nt: TGTGCCAGCAGTTACTCGAAGCGGACCTATGGCTACACCTTC
j_gene: TRBJ1-2
d_gene: -
v_gene: TRBV6-2/TRBV6-3
abundance: -

CDR3aa: CASSYSSGGNQPQHF
CDR3nt: TGTGCCAGCAGTTACTCATCGGGCGGCAATCAGCCCCAGCATTTT
j_gene: TRBJ1-5
d_gene: -
v_gene: TRBV6-5
abundance: -

CDR3aa: CATSGGGVANEQFF
CDR3nt: TGTGCCACCAGTGGAGGGGGGGTTGCCAATGAGCAGTTCTTC
j_gene: TRBJ2-1
d_gene: -
v_gene: TRBV24-1
abundance: once

CDR3aa: CASSYSVLRGPYEQYF
CDR3nt: TGTGCCAGCAGTTACTCGGTTCTCCGAGGGCCCTACGAGCAGTACTTC
j_gene: TRBJ2-7
d_gene: -
v_gene: TRBV6-6
abundance: -